This T cell receptor beta chain derives from a study of siplizumab effects on memory and regulatory T cells. Study-wide results and caveats: Siplizumab conditions gave an average of about 70% Treg-derived mappable alloreactive CD4+ clones, versus around 26% for controls.

Note on this clone: The target antigen is unknown.

The table came from immunoSEQ multiplex PCR; TCRdb's copy has only in-frame clones and leaves some out. The sample carries 92,000 or so clones, 85% to 90% recorded once. The ends were cut back, 7 bases at V and 0 bases at J, with 14 bases in the middle. The CDR3 runs 14 residues. From germline, CDR1 is SQVTM and CDR2 ANQGSEA. V and J are TRBV29-1 and TRBJ2-3, with D unclear. This clonotype originated in a human donor in good health. The sequenced material came from CD4+ T cells sorted from blood. CDR3 sequence: CSAGSSSSTDTQYF. The CDR3 nucleotides are TGCAGCGCCGGTTCGAGCAGCAGCACAGATACGCAGTATTTT.